Below, one T cell receptor (beta chain) is given with its context. The sample originates from a study of blood T cell repertoires in COVID-19. This CDR3 region has 14 residues. Germline CDR1 reads MNHEY; CDR2 reads SMNVEV (reference sequence). V dropped 6 bases and J dropped 4 bases, with 15 bases sitting between them. Method: immunoSEQ multiplex PCR; TCRdb's copy keeps in-frame clones and lacks some. The sample has around 160,000 clones; approximately 85% are singletons. The chain couples TRBV27 to TRBJ1-1; D uncertain. The TCR comes from a woman in her fifties or sixties with COVID-19, enrolled during active disease. Sequencing input: peripheral blood. CDR3 nucleotides: TGTGCCAGCAGGAAGCTTCAAGGGAGCACTGAAGCTTTCTTT. Translating gives CASRKLQGSTEAFF.